Following are 14 T cell receptor beta chains from one sample sequenced in a study of radiotherapy plus CTLA-4 blockade in lung cancer. Sequencing used immunoSEQ multiplex PCR; TCRdb keeps in-frame clones, though not all of them. The sample lists some 45,000 clones, roughly four fifths occurring once. This specimen consisted of peripheral blood, obtained from a patient treated with radiotherapy plus ipilimumab. All receptors derive from a human donor with non-small cell lung cancer who had stable disease on radiotherapy plus ipilimumab.

This clone was counted once. V usage is TRBV10-1 and J usage is TRBJ2-7; 13 bases agree with TRBD2. Germline values: CDR1 WNHNN, CDR2 SYGVQD (reference sequence). V was pared by 4 bases and J by 0 bases, with 3 bases of the junction left unmatched. This CDR3 spans 16 amino acids. CDR3 protein: CASSAGTSGDSYEQYF. As DNA, the CDR3 is TGCGCCAGCAGTGCCGGGACTAGCGGGGACTCCTACGAGCAGTACTTC.

The V gene is TRBV6-5, the J gene TRBJ1-5; 12 bases line up with TRBD1. The V segment lost 5 bases and the J segment 6 bases; nucleotides outside the gene matches: 5. Germline values: CDR1 MNHEY, CDR2 SVGAGI. The CDR3 loop spans 15 amino acids. CDR3: CASSPGTGGGQPQHF. CDR3 nucleotides: TGTGCCAGCAGTCCAGGGACAGGGGGCGGTCAGCCCCAGCATTTT.

V and J are TRBV27 and TRBJ2-3; D gene uncertain. This CDR3 is 11 amino acids long. Germline V gene data show CDR1 as MNHEY and CDR2 as SMNVEV (reference sequence). Deletions cut 6 bases from V and 3 bases from J, with 4 bases between. DNA of the CDR3: TGTGCCAGCAGCCATACAGATACGCAGTATTTT. Translating it yields CASSHTDTQYF.

The rearrangement uses TRBV4-1 and TRBJ2-1, with D possibly being TRBD1 (5 bases). The germline CDR1 and CDR2 sequences are MGHRA and YSYEKL. V gave up 4 bases and J gave up 0 bases, with 13 bases separating them. The CDR3 consists of 16 residues. In DNA, the CDR3 is TGCGCCAGCAGCCCGCAGGGATTGGGCTCCTACAATGAGCAGTTCTTC. Amino acid sequence: CASSPQGLGSYNEQFF.

This clone has only a few counts. The chain employs TRBV29-1 and TRBJ1-2; D perhaps matches TRBD1 (5 bases). The germline V gene encodes CDR1 SQVTM and CDR2 ANQGSEA. Between the trimmed V and J ends, which lost 6 bases and 8 bases, there was a span of 16 bases. The CDR3 extends over 12 amino acids. In DNA form, the CDR3 reads TGCAGCGTCTCACAGGTAGCGAGGGGCTACACCTTC. Its translation: CSVSQVARGYTF.

The chain joins TRBV6-1 to TRBJ1-1, with a possible D match to TRBD1 (6 bases). The CDR3 has 14 residues. From germline, CDR1 is MNHNS and CDR2 SASEGT. The V and J ends lost 2 bases and 1 base respectively, with 8 bases between them. The CDR3 DNA reads TGTGCCAGCAGTGAATCGGGACAGAACACTGAAGCTTTCTTT. The encoded protein is CASSESGQNTEAFF.

The CDR3 DNA sequence: TGTGCCAGTAAGGAGGTGGAGACCCAGTACTTC. It yields the protein CASKEVETQYF. This chain uses TRBV2 with TRBJ2-5, with D tentatively TRBD2 (5 bases). V was shortened by 9 bases and J by 5 bases, with 10 bases between the two germline ends. This CDR3 has 11 amino acids. Germline V gene lookup returns CDR1 SNHLY and CDR2 FYNNEI. Looking up the rest from reference TRBV2 and TRBJ2-5 gives the full variable domain: EPEVTQTPSHQVTQMGQEVILRCVPISNHLYFYWYRQILGQKVEFLVSFYNNEISEKSEIFDDQFSVERPDGSNFTLKIRSTKLEDSAMYFCASKEVETQYFGPGTRLLVL.

This rearrangement joins TRBV6-6 to TRBJ2-7; D possibly uses TRBD1 or TRBD2 (5 bases each). Germline V gives CDR1 MNHNY, CDR2 SVGAGI (reference sequence). Trimming took off 0 bases at V and 1 base at J, with 10 bases between the two ends. This CDR3 is built from 15 residues. The CDR3 here is CASSYSGDGSYEQYF. In DNA, the CDR3 is TGTGCCAGCAGTTACTCGGGGGACGGATCCTACGAGCAGTACTTC.

This chain links TRBV27 with TRBJ1-2, with TRBD1 as a possible D gene (6 bases). Germline V gene data show CDR1 as MNHEY and CDR2 as SMNVEV (reference sequence). Deletions cut 5 bases from V and 8 bases from J, with 15 bases between. The CDR3 length is 13 residues. DNA of the CDR3: TGTGCCAGCAGTCTCTGGGACCAGGGGGGCTACACCTTC. Translated: CASSLWDQGGYTF.

This clone has just one count. The chain combines TRBV27 with TRBJ2-5, with a possible D match to TRBD2 (5 bases). V lost 3 bases and J lost 5, with 13 bases in between. Germline values: CDR1 MNHEY, CDR2 SMNVEV (reference sequence). CDR3 length: 14 amino acids. The CDR3 spells CASSLARRVETQYF. CDR3 in DNA: TGTGCCAGCAGTTTGGCGCGGCGGGTGGAGACCCAGTACTTC.

V gene TRBV9 combines with J gene TRBJ1-2, with TRBD1 as a possible D gene (5 bases). The V end lost 6 bases, the J end lost 2 bases, and 8 bases lay between the germline ends. Looked up from germline, CDR1 is SGDLS and CDR2 is YYNGEE. The CDR3 consists of 12 residues. CDR3 coding DNA: TGTGCCAGCACCGGGGGGAACTATGGCTACACCTTC. This sequence encodes CASTGGNYGYTF.

The chain is built from TRBV5-1 and TRBJ1-1, with TRBD1 as a possible D gene (5 bases). CDR3 length equals 15 residues. The germline V gene encodes CDR1 SGHRS and CDR2 YFSETQ. V lost 0 bases and J lost 4, with 13 bases in between. The CDR3 reads CASSLVTGSLTEAFF. CDR3 nucleotide sequence: TGCGCCAGCAGCTTGGTCACAGGCTCTCTCACTGAAGCTTTCTTT.

The chain joins TRBV6-5 to TRBJ1-2; TRBD1 aligns across 11 bases. CDR1 and CDR2 from the germline V gene are MNHEY and SVGAGI. This CDR3 is 14 amino acids long. Trimming took 6 bases from V and 4 from J; bases not matched to a gene: 4. The CDR3 bases are TGTGCCAGCAGGGCCGGGACAGGGGGCTATGGCTACACCTTC. The encoded protein is CASRAGTGGYGYTF.

The chain carries TRBV9 and TRBJ1-6; D gene ambiguous. The CDR3 contains 15 residues. The germline CDR1 and CDR2 sequences are SGDLS and YYNGEE. V was trimmed by 3 bases and J by 8 bases, leaving 15 bases between them. CDR3 bases: TGTGCCAGCAGCGCAGGACCGGAGGGTGATTCACCCCTCCACTTT. It translates to CASSAGPEGDSPLHF.